These 23 T cell receptor beta chains were sequenced from one sample in a study of T cell changes during pregnancy in multiple sclerosis. Method: immunoSEQ multiplex PCR; TCRdb's copy keeps in-frame clones and lacks some. The sample lists some 56,000 clones; approximately 90% were seen once. This sample comprised CD4+ T cells from peripheral blood mononuclear cells, obtained after pregnancy. The receptors come from a female donor with multiple sclerosis, enrolled in a pregnancy study.

V and J are TRBV19 and TRBJ2-3; the match to TRBD1 covers 7 bases. V trimming: 10 bases; J trimming: 2 bases; junction bases outside the gene matches: 12. This CDR3 contains 15 residues. Germline loops: CDR1 LNHDA, CDR2 SQIVND (reference sequence). The CDR3 DNA reads TGTGCCACAAACCTTAGACAGGGTCACACAGATACGCAGTATTTT. It codes for CATNLRQGHTDTQYF.

This clone was detected only once. The chain joins TRBV11-2 to TRBJ1-2, with D hard to call. This CDR3 spans 13 amino acids. Trimming left V 0 bases short and J 11 bases short, with 13 bases between. Germline V gives CDR1 SGHAT, CDR2 FQNNGV. The CDR3 is CASSLEAAAVYTF. The DNA of the CDR3 is TGTGCCAGCAGCTTAGAGGCGGCTGCCGTGTACACCTTC.

The V and J genes are TRBV29-1 and TRBJ2-7, with 10 bases identical to TRBD2. The junction had 10 bases not matched to a gene; V was cut back by 4 bases and J by 7 bases. The CDR3 sequence is 14 residues long. CDR1 is SQVTM, CDR2 ANQGSEA, per germline. The CDR3, as DNA: TGCAGCGTTGTACTAGCGGGGCTCTATGGAGAGCAGTACTTC. Its translation: CSVVLAGLYGEQYF.

The rearrangement links TRBV7-8 to TRBJ1-5; TRBD1 might be the D (5 bases). The CDR3 extends over 14 amino acids. Germline-derived CDR1 and CDR2 are SGHVS and FQNEAQ. Deletions cut 3 bases from V and 0 bases from J, with 6 bases between. For the CDR3, the DNA is TGTGCCAGCAGCTTGACAGTTAGCAATCAGCCCCAGCATTTT. Translating it yields CASSLTVSNQPQHF. The full variable domain, in which reference TRBV7-8 and TRBJ1-5 provide the parts outside the CDR3, is GAGVSQSPRYKVAKRGQDVALRCDPISGHVSLFWYQQALGQGPEFLTYFQNEAQLDKSGLPSDRFFAERPEGSVSTLKIQRTQQEDSAVYLCASSLTVSNQPQHFGDGTRLSIL.

This rearrangement joins TRBV6-5 to TRBJ1-2, with a possible D match to TRBD1 (6 bases). CDR3 length: 15 amino acids. CDR1 is MNHEY, CDR2 SVGAGI, per germline. Between the trimmed V and J ends, which lost 8 bases and 7 bases, there was a span of 23 bases. The chain's CDR3 is CASLPTGRKSSGYTF. CDR3 DNA sequence: TGTGCCAGCCTTCCTACAGGGAGAAAATCTAGTGGCTACACCTTC.

V usage is TRBV7-2 and J usage is TRBJ2-3, with 7 bases aligning to TRBD2. Trimming took 1 base from V and 1 from J; bases not matched to a gene: 5. The CDR3 is 16 amino acids. Germline-derived CDR1 and CDR2 are SGHTA and FQGNSA. As DNA, the CDR3 is TGTGCCAGCAGCTTAGTTGGCCTAGCGGGCACAGATACGCAGTATTTT. Translating it yields CASSLVGLAGTDTQYF. Supplemented by reference TRBV7-2 and TRBJ2-3, the full variable domain reads GAGVSQSPSNKVTEKGKDVELRCDPISGHTALYWYRQSLGQGLEFLIYFQGNSAPDKSGLPSDRFSAERTGGSVSTLTIQRTQQEDSAVYLCASSLVGLAGTDTQYFGPGTRLTVL.

The V call is TRBV5-8, the J call TRBJ2-7, with 9 bases that match TRBD1. Germline V gives CDR1 SGHTS, CDR2 YDEGEE. The CDR3 loop spans 15 amino acids. V trimming: 0 bases; J trimming: 3 bases; junction bases outside the gene matches: 4. CDR3 amino acids: CASSLAGTGLYEQYF. DNA for the CDR3: TGTGCCAGCAGCTTGGCGGGGACAGGGCTCTACGAGCAGTACTTC.

This clone was seen once. The CDR3 loop is CASSLSPEKLFF. In DNA form, the CDR3 reads TGTGCCAGCAGCTTATCTCCCGAAAAACTGTTTTTT. The chain is built from TRBV11-1 and TRBJ1-4; the D is unclear. V lost 2 bases to trimming and J lost 8 bases, with 6 bases between them. The CDR3 spans 12 residues. The germline CDR1 and CDR2 sequences are SGHAT and FQDESV (reference sequence).

This clone was seen only once. V usage is TRBV5-6 and J usage is TRBJ1-2; 7 bases match TRBD1. CDR3 size: 16 residues. J gave up 7 bases and V 0 bases, and 12 bases lay outside the gene matches. Germline V gene sequence: CDR1 SGHDT, CDR2 YYEEEE. The CDR3 DNA is TGTGCCAGCAGCTTGGCGACAGGGAAGGGGGATGGTGGCTACACCTTC. Its translation: CASSLATGKGDGGYTF.

The chain has TRBV9 and TRBJ2-1, with 13 bases identical to TRBD2. The CDR3 runs to 15 residues. V dropped 3 bases and J dropped 4; count of bases not matched to a gene: 1. CDR1 is SGDLS, CDR2 YYNGEE, per germline. The CDR3 protein is CASSGTSGGYNEQFF. DNA of the CDR3: TGTGCCAGCAGCGGGACTAGCGGGGGTTACAATGAGCAGTTCTTC.

The chain recombines TRBV7-6 with TRBJ2-1; TRBD1 matches 7 bases. This CDR3 has 15 amino acids. Trimming took 2 bases from V and 8 from J; bases not matched to a gene: 9. CDR1 is SGHVS, CDR2 FNYEAQ, per germline. In DNA, the CDR3 is TGTGCCAGCAGCTTAAGTGTACAGGGGTCCCATGAGCAGTTCTTC. Its translation is CASSLSVQGSHEQFF. Variable domain in full (rest from reference TRBV7-6 and TRBJ2-1): GAGVSQSPRYKVTKRGQDVALRCDPISGHVSLYWYRQALGQGPEFLTYFNYEAQQDKSGLPNDRFSAERPEGSISTLTIQRTEQRDSAMYRCASSLSVQGSHEQFFGPGTRLTVL.

The CDR3 loop is CASSIARSDYGYTF. CDR3 DNA: TGTGCCAGTAGTATTGCCAGATCCGACTATGGCTACACCTTC. The J gene is TRBJ1-2, the V gene TRBV19; the D is unclear. The CDR3 spans 14 residues. Trimming left V 3 bases short and J 3 bases short, with 11 bases between. Germline loops: CDR1 LNHDA, CDR2 SQIVND (reference sequence).

Only one count was recorded for this clone. The junction does not match germline at one end; this may be a read error. V is TRBV5-1 and J is TRBJ2-5, with 12 bases that match TRBD2. This CDR3 region has 16 residues. CDR1 and CDR2 (germline): SGHRS, YFSETQ. The CDR3 loop is CASSLWTSGDQETQYF. CDR3 DNA sequence: TGCGCCAGCAGCTTATGGACTAGCGGGGACCAGGAGACCCAGTACTTC.

The gene calls are TRBV7-2 and TRBJ1-5; no definite D call. V lost 4 bases, J lost 0 bases, and 10 bases lay in between. The CDR3 has 15 amino acids. Germline V gene lookup returns CDR1 SGHTA and CDR2 FQGNSA. The CDR3 sequence is CASSSARSSNQPQHF. The CDR3 nucleotides read TGTGCCAGCAGCTCCGCTAGGAGTAGCAATCAGCCCCAGCATTTT.

V is TRBV5-6 and J is TRBJ1-2, with 12 bases identical to TRBD1. V lost 8 bases, J lost 6 bases, and 11 bases stayed unmatched. Germline CDR1 and CDR2: SGHDT and YYEEEE. CDR3 length: 15 residues. For the CDR3, the DNA is TGTGCCAGTAGCGGGACAGGGGGCTTCAAGGATGGCTACACCTTC. The encoded protein is CASSGTGGFKDGYTF.

J is TRBJ2-6 and V is TRBV15; D is perhaps TRBD1 (5 bases). Germline V gene data show CDR1 as LNHNV and CDR2 as YYDKDF (reference sequence). Trimming cost V 3 bases and J 0 bases, with 12 bases left between them. The CDR3 length is 17 residues. The CDR3 region has the DNA TGTGCCACCAGCAGGGCCGACACAGGCTCTGGGGCCAACGTCCTGACTTTC. Residues: CATSRADTGSGANVLTF.

The J gene is TRBJ1-2, the V gene TRBV4-2; D gene uncertain. The CDR3 has 15 amino acids. The germline V and J ends were trimmed by 0 bases and 4 bases, with 12 bases remaining between them. Germline lookup yields CDR1 LGHNA and CDR2 YNFKEQ. CDR3 residues: CASSQDTASPYGYTF. CDR3 nucleotides: TGTGCCAGCAGCCAAGATACAGCCTCCCCCTATGGCTACACCTTC.

This chain joins TRBV15 and TRBJ2-7; 12 nucleotides match TRBD2. Germline trimming cut 1 base from V and 4 bases from J; bases unmatched to any gene: 8. CDR3 length: 17 residues. In germline, CDR1 is LNHNV, CDR2 YYDKDF (reference sequence). CDR3 residues: CATSRVAGTSGPYEQYF. The CDR3 DNA follows: TGTGCCACCAGCAGAGTGGCCGGGACTAGCGGGCCGTACGAGCAGTACTTC. Full variable domain (missing parts from reference TRBV15 and TRBJ2-7): DAMVIQNPRYQVTQFGKPVTLSCSQTLNHNVMYWYQQKSSQAPKLLFHYYDKDFNNEADTPDNFQSRRPNTSFCFLDIRSPGLGDTAMYLCATSRVAGTSGPYEQYFGPGTRLTVT.

This chain uses TRBV30 with TRBJ1-1, with a weak D call TRBD1 (6 bases). Germline V gene sequence: CDR1 GTSNPN, CDR2 SVGIG (reference sequence). This CDR3 spans 15 amino acids. Trimming removed 2 bases from V and 1 base from J, with 14 bases in between. The CDR3: CAWSPWGGQNTEAFF. The CDR3 DNA reads TGTGCCTGGAGTCCTTGGGGGGGACAGAACACTGAAGCTTTCTTT.

The rearrangement joins TRBV18 to TRBJ1-4; D is undetermined. Per the germline V gene, CDR1 is KGHSH and CDR2 is LQKENI. Trimming pared 3 bases from V and 5 bases from J, leaving 7 bases between. This CDR3 has 13 amino acids. The CDR3 protein is CASSPSLNEKLFF. The DNA of the CDR3 is TGTGCCAGCTCACCGTCATTGAATGAAAAACTGTTTTTT.

This chain connects TRBV19 to TRBJ2-7, with 9 positions matching TRBD1. From germline, CDR1 is LNHDA and CDR2 SQIVND (reference sequence). This CDR3 spans 15 amino acids. With V trimmed by 4 bases and J by 1 base, 5 bases remained unmatched. CDR3 residues: CASSTMTGGSYEQYF. The CDR3, as DNA: TGTGCCAGTAGTACTATGACAGGGGGGTCCTACGAGCAGTACTTC.

This clone was counted once. This sequence joins TRBV5-4 and TRBJ2-4; TRBD1 matches at 8 bases. Germline V CDR1 and CDR2: SGHNT, YYREEE (reference sequence). The CDR3 has 15 residues. J lost 9 bases, V lost 0 bases, and 8 bases had no gene match. The CDR3 coding sequence is TGTGCCAGCAGCTTGGGGGACAGGAGCGGGCCCATTCAGTACTTC. Translation: CASSLGDRSGPIQYF.

This rearrangement joins TRBV5-4 to TRBJ2-3; 11 bases fit TRBD2. V was clipped by 5 bases and J by 0 bases; unmatched bases: 2. Looked up from germline, CDR1 is SGHNT and CDR2 is YYREEE (reference sequence). The CDR3 sequence is 15 residues long. The CDR3 loop is CASSLAGGSTDTQYF. The CDR3 DNA follows: TGTGCCAGCAGTTTAGCGGGGGGGAGCACAGATACGCAGTATTTT.